The 11 T cell receptor beta chains reported below all come from one sample, sequenced in a study of regulatory T cells in long-lasting Graves disease (dated by TCRdb to about 2021). The time point tag for this specimen amounts to: newly diagnosed GD, antithyroid drugs for less than 3 months. For both TCR sequencing and RNA sequencing, RNA was extracted from PBMCs using TRIzol. The library was built by means of multiplex PCR. Sequencing was performed on an Illumina HiSeq 4000. To build TCR beta libraries, CDR3 regions were amplified by Arm-PCR using iRepertoire HTBI primers. In TCRdb, the public reads were trimmed at Q25 with fastp and aligned with MiXCR, with productive beta chains retained. Rows are unified per CDR3 protein, each entry keeping the most common DNA and genes. In all, the sample holds under 800,000 distinct CDR3 sequences, and about 15% of those were seen once. The top ten clonotypes cover roughly 18% of the sample.

The same specimen was also included in a second study, on T cells in Graves' hyperthyroidism and ophthalmopathy.

The sequences come from peripheral blood mononuclear cells (PBMCs), collected at new diagnosis, from a patient treated with antithyroid drugs. Every receptor here comes from a woman aged 25 to 39 with Graves disease. Donor details come from another sample of the same person, matched by shared clones.

The chain is built from TRBV10-3 and TRBJ2-7, with 7 positions matching TRBD1. From germline, CDR1 is ENHRY and CDR2 SYGVKD. CDR3 size: 15 residues. The V gene end was trimmed by 3 bases and the J gene end by 13 bases; junction bases not matched to a gene: 18. The CDR3 reads CAISDPGQAQGRVYF. CDR3 nucleotides: TGTGCCATCAGTGACCCCGGACAGGCTCAGGGGCGTGTATACTTC.

This clonotype was counted at least ten times. The genes are TRBV28 and TRBJ2-1; 7 bases fit TRBD2. In germline, CDR1 is MDHEN, CDR2 SYDVKM. The CDR3 contains 14 residues. Unmatched junction bases numbered 13, after V lost 7 bases and J lost 10 bases. The CDR3 region is CASTPSGPEIEQFF. DNA for the CDR3: TGTGCCAGCACCCCTAGCGGCCCCGAAATCGAGCAGTTCTTC.

This clonotype occurred many times. The chain employs TRBV30 and TRBJ1-5, with D perhaps TRBD1 (5 bases). The germline gives CDR1 GTSNPN, CDR2 SVGIG (reference sequence). The CDR3 has 13 amino acids. Trimming pared 2 bases from V and 4 bases from J, leaving 9 bases between. CDR3 region: CAWSSGPNQPQHF. CDR3 nucleotides: TGTGCCTGGAGTTCGGGGCCAAATCAGCCCCAGCATTTT.

This clonotype appeared many times. The chain carries TRBV28 and TRBJ1-5, with no clear D. Trimming took 0 bases from V and 7 from J, leaving 10 bases between them. The germline CDR1 and CDR2 sequences are MDHEN and SYDVKM. This CDR3 comprises 14 residues. Here the CDR3 reads CASSLWYRGQPQHF. CDR3 in DNA: TGTGCCAGCAGTTTATGGTACCGGGGACAGCCCCAGCATTTT.

V is TRBV19 and J is TRBJ2-7; 8 bases are shared with TRBD2. Germline trimming cut 7 bases from V and 2 bases from J; bases unmatched to any gene: 4. Germline V gene sequence: CDR1 LNHDA, CDR2 SQIVND (reference sequence). The CDR3 loop spans 13 amino acids. The CDR3 protein is CASNPAGAYEQYF. DNA for the CDR3: TGTGCCAGTAACCCAGCGGGAGCCTACGAGCAGTACTTC.

The chain combines TRBV30 with TRBJ2-7; D is uncertain. The CDR3 has 12 amino acids. The ends were cut back, 3 bases at V and 5 bases at J, with 11 bases in the middle. CDR1 is GTSNPN and CDR2 is SVGIG in the germline V gene (reference sequence). CDR3 bases: TGTGCCTGGAGGGGTCTTGGAAACGAGCAGTACTTC. The encoded protein is CAWRGLGNEQYF.

The rearrangement uses TRBV20-1 and TRBJ2-1; 13 nucleotides line up with TRBD2. Germline CDR1 is DFQATT and CDR2 is SNEGSKA (reference sequence). V trimming: 3 bases; J trimming: 0 bases; junction bases outside the gene matches: 2. The length of the CDR3 is 16 residues. The CDR3 reads CSARTSGRSSYNEQFF. CDR3 DNA: TGCAGTGCTAGGACTAGCGGGAGGAGCTCCTACAATGAGCAGTTCTTC.

This clonotype was observed many times. The chain employs TRBV6-1 and TRBJ1-1; D remains unclear. This CDR3 contains 13 residues. V gave up 7 bases and J gave up 3 bases, with 12 bases separating them. The V gene's germline CDR1 is MNHNS and CDR2 SASEGT. CDR3 DNA sequence: TGTGCCAGCATGTTCGATCCCTACACTGAAGCTTTCTTT. Protein sequence: CASMFDPYTEAFF.

The table lists this clonotype with many counts. The genes are TRBV28 and TRBJ1-5, with TRBD1 matching over 7 bases. The CDR3 totals 16 residues. Germline V gene sequence: CDR1 MDHEN, CDR2 SYDVKM. The junction had 11 bases not matched to a gene; V was cut back by 4 bases and J by 5 bases. CDR3 residues: CASSYPGVGGHQPQHF. The CDR3 DNA reads TGTGCCAGCAGTTACCCCGGTGTAGGGGGCCATCAGCCCCAGCATTTT.

This clonotype appeared a few times. V gene TRBV6-2 or TRBV6-3 combines with J gene TRBJ2-1, with D tentatively TRBD1 (6 bases). CDR3 length: 16 residues. Germline assignment: CDR1 MNHEY and CDR2 SVGEGT. Trimming took off 0 bases at V and 9 bases at J, with 18 bases between the two ends. The DNA of the CDR3 is TGTGCCAGCAGTTACTCTAGGGGGAGTCCCGGAGTTGAGCAGTTCTTC. This translates into CASSYSRGSPGVEQFF.

A few counts support this clonotype. The chain combines TRBV28 with TRBJ1-1; 7 nucleotides agree with TRBD1. This CDR3 contains 14 residues. V lost 6 bases, J lost 0 bases, and 4 bases stayed unmatched. CDR1 and CDR2 from the germline V gene are MDHEN and SYDVKM. This CDR3 is CASRGQALNTEAFF. CDR3 coding DNA: TGTGCCAGCAGAGGACAGGCCCTGAACACTGAAGCTTTCTTT.